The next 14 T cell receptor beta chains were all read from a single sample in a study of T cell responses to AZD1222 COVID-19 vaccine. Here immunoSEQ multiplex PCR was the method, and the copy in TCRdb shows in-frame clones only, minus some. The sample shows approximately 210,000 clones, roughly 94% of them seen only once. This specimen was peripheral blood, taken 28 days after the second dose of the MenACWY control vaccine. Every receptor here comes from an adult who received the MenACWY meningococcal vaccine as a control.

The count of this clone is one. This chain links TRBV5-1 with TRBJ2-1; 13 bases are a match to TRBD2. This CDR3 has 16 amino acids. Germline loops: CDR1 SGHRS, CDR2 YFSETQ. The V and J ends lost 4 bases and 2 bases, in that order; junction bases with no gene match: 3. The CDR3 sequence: CASSRGLAGAYNEQFF. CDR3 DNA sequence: TGCGCCAGCAGCCGCGGACTAGCGGGGGCCTACAATGAGCAGTTCTTC.

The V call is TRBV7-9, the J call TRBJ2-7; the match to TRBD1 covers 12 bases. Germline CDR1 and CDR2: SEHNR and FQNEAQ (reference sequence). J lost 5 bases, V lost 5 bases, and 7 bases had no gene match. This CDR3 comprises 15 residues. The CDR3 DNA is TGTGCCAGCAGCCCGCGGGACAGGGGGCATAACGAGCAGTACTTC. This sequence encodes CASSPRDRGHNEQYF.

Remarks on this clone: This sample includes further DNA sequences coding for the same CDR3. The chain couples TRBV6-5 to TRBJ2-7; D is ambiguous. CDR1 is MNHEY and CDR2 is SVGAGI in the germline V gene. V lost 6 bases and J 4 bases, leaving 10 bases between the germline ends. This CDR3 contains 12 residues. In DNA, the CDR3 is TGTGCCAGCAGCCCCCAAGGTTACGAGCAGTACTTC. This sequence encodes CASSPQGYEQYF.

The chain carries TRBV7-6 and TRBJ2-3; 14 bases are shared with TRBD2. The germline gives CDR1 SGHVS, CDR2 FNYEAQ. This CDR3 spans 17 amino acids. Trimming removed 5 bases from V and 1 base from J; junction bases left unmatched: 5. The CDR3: CASSRLAGGPGTDTQYF. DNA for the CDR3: TGTGCCAGCAGCCGACTAGCGGGAGGGCCGGGCACAGATACGCAGTATTTT.

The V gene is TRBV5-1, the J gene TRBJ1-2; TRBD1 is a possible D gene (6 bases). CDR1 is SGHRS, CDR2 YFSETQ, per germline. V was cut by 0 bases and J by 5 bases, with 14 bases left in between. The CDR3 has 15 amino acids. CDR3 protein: CASSLVGGAGYGYTF. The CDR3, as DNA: TGCGCCAGCAGCTTGGTCGGGGGCGCGGGGTATGGCTACACCTTC.

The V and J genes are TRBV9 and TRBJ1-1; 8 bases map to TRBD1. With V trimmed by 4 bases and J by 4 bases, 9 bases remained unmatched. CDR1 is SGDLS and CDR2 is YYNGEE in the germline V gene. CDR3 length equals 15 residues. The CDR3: CASSPGQGLSTEAFF. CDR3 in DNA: TGTGCCAGCAGCCCTGGACAGGGCTTGAGCACTGAAGCTTTCTTT.

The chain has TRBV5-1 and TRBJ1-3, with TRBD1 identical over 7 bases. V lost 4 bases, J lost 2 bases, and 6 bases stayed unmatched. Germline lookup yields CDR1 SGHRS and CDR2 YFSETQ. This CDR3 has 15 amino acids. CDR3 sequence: CASSPRQGTGNTIYF. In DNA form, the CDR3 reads TGCGCCAGCAGCCCAAGACAGGGCACTGGAAACACCATATATTTT. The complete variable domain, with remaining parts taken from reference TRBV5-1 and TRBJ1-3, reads KAGVTQTPRYLIKTRGQQVTLSCSPISGHRSVSWYQQTPGQGLQFLFEYFSETQRNKGNFPGRFSGRQFSNSRSEMNVSTLELGDSALYLCASSPRQGTGNTIYFGEGSWLTVV.

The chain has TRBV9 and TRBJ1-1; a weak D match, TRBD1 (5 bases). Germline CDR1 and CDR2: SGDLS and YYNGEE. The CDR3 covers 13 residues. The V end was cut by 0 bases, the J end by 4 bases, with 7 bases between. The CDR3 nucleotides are TGTGCCAGCAGCGTAGCAGGGTTCACTGAAGCTTTCTTT. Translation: CASSVAGFTEAFF.

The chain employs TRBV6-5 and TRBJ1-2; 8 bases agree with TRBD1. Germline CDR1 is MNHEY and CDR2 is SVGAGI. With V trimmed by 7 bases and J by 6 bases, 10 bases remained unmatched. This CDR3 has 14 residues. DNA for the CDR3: TGTGCCAGCAACGCCGGGGGCAGGGGGCATGGCTACACCTTC. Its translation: CASNAGGRGHGYTF.

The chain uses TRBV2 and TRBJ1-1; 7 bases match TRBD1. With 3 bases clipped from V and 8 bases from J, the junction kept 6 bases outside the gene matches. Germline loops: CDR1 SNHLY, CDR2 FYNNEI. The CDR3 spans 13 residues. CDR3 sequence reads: CASSEPGQDEAFF. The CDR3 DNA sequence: TGTGCCAGCAGTGAGCCCGGACAGGACGAAGCTTTCTTT.

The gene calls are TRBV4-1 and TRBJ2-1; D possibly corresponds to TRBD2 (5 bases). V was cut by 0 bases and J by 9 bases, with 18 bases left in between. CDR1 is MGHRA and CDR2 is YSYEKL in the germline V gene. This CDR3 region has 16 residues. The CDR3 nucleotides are TGCGCCAGCAGCCAAGAGGAGGAGTTGGGGTGGGGTGAGCAGTTCTTC. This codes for CASSQEEELGWGEQFF.

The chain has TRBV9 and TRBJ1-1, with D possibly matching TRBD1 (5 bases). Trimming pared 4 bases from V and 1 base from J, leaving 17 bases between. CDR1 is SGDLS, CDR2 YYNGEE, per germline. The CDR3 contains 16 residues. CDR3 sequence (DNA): TGTGCCAGCAGCCCGCCTGAGATCGGGGGGAACACTGAAGCTTTCTTT. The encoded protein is CASSPPEIGGNTEAFF.

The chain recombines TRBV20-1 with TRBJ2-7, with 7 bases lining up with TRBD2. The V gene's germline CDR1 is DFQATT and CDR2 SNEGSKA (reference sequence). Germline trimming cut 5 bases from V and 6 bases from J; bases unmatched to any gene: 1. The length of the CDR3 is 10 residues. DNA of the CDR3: TGCAGTGCTCGGGAGGTCGAGCAGTACTTC. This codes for CSAREVEQYF.

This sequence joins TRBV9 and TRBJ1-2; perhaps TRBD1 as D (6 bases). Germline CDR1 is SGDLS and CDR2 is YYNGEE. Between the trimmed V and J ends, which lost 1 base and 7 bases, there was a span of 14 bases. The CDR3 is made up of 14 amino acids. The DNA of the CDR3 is TGTGCCAGCAGCGTAATTTCACAGGGAGGTGGCTACACCTTC. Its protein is CASSVISQGGGYTF.